This is a list of T cell receptor beta chains from one sample in a study of human T cells and chemical hapten exposure. TCRdb passed the RACE reads through MiXCR, listing each CDR3 protein once. Among around 380,000 distinct CDR3 sequences listed, nearly 5% were seen once. Sequences were derived from whole blood, sampled in connection with sensitization to the hapten diphenylcyclopropenone (DPC). The receptors stem from a woman between 50 and 59 years old with alopecia areata. Some clones in this sample may be carry-over from other donors' samples. Each CDR3 is given with its conserved first and last residue. A D gene is named only where the DNA matches it firmly. The listing skips clone size in some rows; elsewhere it reads once, few, many or a size class.

abundance,len,d_gene,v_gene,j_gene,CDR3nt,CDR3aa
many,16,-,TRBV5-1,TRBJ2-5,TGCGCCAGCAGCTTGGGGCCCGTGGGGAACCAAGAGACCCAGTACTTC,CASSLGPVGNQETQYF
-,12,-,TRBV29-1,TRBJ1-1,TGCAGCGTTGTCAGGGAAGGCACTGAAGCTTTCTTT,CSVVREGTEAFF
many,16,TRBD1,TRBV7-2,TRBJ1-3,TGTGCCAGCAGCAAGGGACAGCCGAGCTCTGGAAACACCATATATTTT,CASSKGQPSSGNTIYF
many,11,-,TRBV12-3/TRBV12-4,TRBJ1-1,TGTGCCAGCAGTTTAGAGGGGGAAGCTTTCTTT,CASSLEGEAFF
many,15,-,TRBV27,TRBJ1-1,TGTGCCAGCAGTTTTTTGAGGAGTTCTAGGCTGGAGGCTTTCTTT,CASSFLRSSRLEAFF
few,14,-,TRBV5-5,TRBJ1-5,TGTGCCAGCAGCTTGTTTGTTAGCAATCAGCCCCAGCATTTT,CASSLFVSNQPQHF
few,19,-,TRBV28,TRBJ2-3,TGTGCCAGCAGTTTTGACGGGACCCAAGGATTTGGGTCCACAGATACGCAGTATTTT,CASSFDGTQGFGSTDTQYF
many,17,-,TRBV6-2/TRBV6-3,TRBJ2-6,TGTGCCAGCAGTCGCGGACTGTCCTACTCTGGGGCCAACGTCCTGACTTTC,CASSRGLSYSGANVLTF
many,15,-,TRBV3-1,TRBJ1-3,TGTGCCAGCAGCCAAGAGATGGTCTCTGGAAACACCATATATTTT,CASSQEMVSGNTIYF
many,15,TRBD1,TRBV2,TRBJ2-3,TGTGCCAGCAGTGAAGGGGACAGGGTTTCAGATACGCAGTATTTT,CASSEGDRVSDTQYF
few,17,TRBD2,TRBV4-1,TRBJ2-5,TGCGCCAGCAGCCAGCCGGCGGGCGGGGGGGCCAGCAAGACCCAGTACTTC,CASSQPAGGGASKTQYF
many,12,-,TRBV12-3/TRBV12-4,TRBJ2-5,TGTGCCAGCAGCTTAGTCGAAGAGACCCAGTACTTC,CASSLVEETQYF
few,14,-,TRBV12-3/TRBV12-4,TRBJ1-6,TGTGCCAGCAAACATACAGGGAATAATTCACCCCTCCACTTT,CASKHTGNNSPLHF
many,15,-,TRBV20-1,TRBJ2-2,TGCAGTGCTAGAGAGGCTCAGGGAGACACCGGGGAGCTGTTTTTT,CSAREAQGDTGELFF
many,13,-,TRBV29-1,TRBJ2-7,TGCAGCGTTGAGACCGGGACCTCCTACGAGCAGTACTTC,CSVETGTSYEQYF
many,14,TRBD1,TRBV6-1,TRBJ1-1,TGTGCCAGCATTGCCGCCACAGGGGACACTGAAGCTTTCTTT,CASIAATGDTEAFF
-,15,-,TRBV28,TRBJ2-2,TGTGCCAGCAGTTTAAAAGTCGCGAACACCGGGGAGCTGTTTTTT,CASSLKVANTGELFF
many,17,TRBD2,TRBV28,TRBJ2-2,TGTGCCAGCAGTTTATGGACTAGCGGGACGAACACCGGGGAGCTGTTTTTT,CASSLWTSGTNTGELFF
-,10,-,TRBV29-1,TRBJ1-2,TGCAGCGTTGACCTTTATGGCTACACCTTC,CSVDLYGYTF
many,15,-,TRBV20-1,TRBJ2-3,TGCAGTGTAACCAGTTTCGAAGTTTGGACAGATACGCAGTATTTT,CSVTSFEVWTDTQYF
-,14,-,TRBV28,TRBJ2-7,TGTGCCAGCAGTTTCTGGTCGGAGGACTACGAGCAGTACTTC,CASSFWSEDYEQYF
-,17,TRBD2,TRBV29-1,TRBJ2-1,TGCAGCGTGGAGGGACTAGCGGAGGGGCTCTCCTACAATGAGCGGTTCTTC,CSVEGLAEGLSYNERFF
many,13,TRBD2,TRBV20-1,TRBJ2-1,TGCAGTGCTAGGGGACTAGTCTACAATGAGCAGTTCTTC,CSARGLVYNEQFF
many,15,TRBD2,TRBV7-9,TRBJ2-3,TGTGCCAGCATCCGCCGGTTGGGGGGGACAGATACGCAGTATTTT,CASIRRLGGTDTQYF
many,13,-,TRBV20-1,TRBJ1-2,TGCAGTGCTCGTGACTTGGCAGGCTATGGCTACACCTTC,CSARDLAGYGYTF
many,16,TRBD2,TRBV9,TRBJ2-5,TGTGCCAGCAGCGTAGGGGGCCTAGCGGCTGAAGAGACCCAGTACTTC,CASSVGGLAAEETQYF
-,17,TRBD2,TRBV6-5,TRBJ2-7,TGTGCCAGCAGTTTGGGGGGAGGGAGTATGAACGCAAACGAGCAGTACTTC,CASSLGGGSMNANEQYF
many,15,TRBD1,TRBV28,TRBJ2-7,TGTGCCAGCAGTGACAGGGGCCCCTTCTCCTACGAGCAGTACTTC,CASSDRGPFSYEQYF
few,20,-,TRBV6-2/TRBV6-3,TRBJ2-6,TGTGCCAGCAGTCCCTATGGAATAGGACTCGCAAGCTCTGGGGCCAACGTCCTGACTTTC,CASSPYGIGLASSGANVLTF
few,14,TRBD1,TRBV27,TRBJ2-1,TGTGCCAGCAGTCGGGACAGGGCCCCGGATGAGCAGTTCTTC,CASSRDRAPDEQFF
few,15,-,TRBV12-3/TRBV12-4,TRBJ1-6,TGTGCCAGCAGTTTTTCCCCCGACTCCAATTCACCCCTCCACTTT,CASSFSPDSNSPLHF
many,18,TRBD1,TRBV6-2/TRBV6-3,TRBJ1-1,TGTGCCAGCAGTTACCTGGGACAGGGGGCCCTTATGAACACTGAAGCTTTCTTT,CASSYLGQGALMNTEAFF
many,12,-,TRBV29-1,TRBJ1-5,TGCAGCGTTGGGGAGATGAATCAGCCCCAGCATTTT,CSVGEMNQPQHF
-,16,TRBD2,TRBV6-5,TRBJ2-1,TGTGCCAGCAGTTCTCTGACTAACGGGAGGAACAATGAGCAGTTCTTC,CASSSLTNGRNNEQFF
-,14,-,TRBV6-5,TRBJ2-5,TGTGCCAGCAGTTACGCACAGGGTGCAGAGACCCAGTACTTC,CASSYAQGAETQYF
-,17,TRBD2,TRBV6-2/TRBV6-3,TRBJ2-1,TGTGCCAGCAGCTCACCCGGTGCTAGCGGGAAAAACAATGAGCAGTTCTTC,CASSSPGASGKNNEQFF
few,17,-,TRBV30,TRBJ2-1,TGTGCCTGGAGTGAAAATCTAGGGCTTTCTACCTACAATGAGCAGTTCTTC,CAWSENLGLSTYNEQFF
-,15,TRBD1,TRBV20-1,TRBJ1-2,TGCAGTGCTAGAGATGGAGGGGGCGCGCGATATGGCTACACCTTC,CSARDGGGARYGYTF
few,13,TRBD1,TRBV20-1,TRBJ1-2,TGCAGTGCCCGTCGACAGGGGGCATATGGCTACACCTTC,CSARRQGAYGYTF
-,16,TRBD2,TRBV20-1,TRBJ2-7,TGCAGTGCTAGAGACCGGACTAGCGGGAGAGTCTACGAGCAGTACTTC,CSARDRTSGRVYEQYF
many,12,-,TRBV29-1,TRBJ2-3,TGCAGCGTTGAAGATGGGGCAGATACGCAGTATTTT,CSVEDGADTQYF
many,13,-,TRBV6-1,TRBJ1-4,TGTGCCAGCGATGGGGCGGCTAATGAAAAACTGTTTTTT,CASDGAANEKLFF
-,13,TRBD1,TRBV2,TRBJ1-5,TGTGCCAGCACCCCCGGGACAGTGCAGCCCCAGCATTTT,CASTPGTVQPQHF
-,16,TRBD2,TRBV24-1,TRBJ2-3,TGTGCCACCAGTGACCTTAGCGGGAGAGGCACAGATACGCAGTATTTT,CATSDLSGRGTDTQYF
few,15,-,TRBV28,TRBJ2-7,TGTGCCAGCAGCCCCCTATTAAGGAAGGCCCACGAGCAGTACTTC,CASSPLLRKAHEQYF
-,14,TRBD1,TRBV7-9,TRBJ1-6,TGTGCCAGCAGCCCCCGGGACAGGGTTTCACCCCTCCACTTT,CASSPRDRVSPLHF
many,16,-,TRBV7-8,TRBJ2-7,TGTGCCAGCAGCTCCCGGGGGGGGACAGGGCCCTACGAGCAGTACTTC,CASSSRGGTGPYEQYF
many,15,TRBD2,TRBV27,TRBJ2-1,TGTGCCAGCAGTGCTGGACTAGCCTCCTACAATGAGCAGTTCTTC,CASSAGLASYNEQFF
many,14,TRBD2,TRBV7-3,TRBJ2-1,TGTGCCAGCAGCTTAAGCGGGGGTTGGAATGAGCAGTTCTTC,CASSLSGGWNEQFF
many,16,TRBD2,TRBV7-2,TRBJ2-1,TGTGCCAGCAGCCCCCTAGGAGCGGGGGGCGTCAGGGAGCAGTTCTTC,CASSPLGAGGVREQFF
many,15,-,TRBV6-2/TRBV6-3,TRBJ2-3,TGTGCCAGCACCCCACAAGGCGGGAGCACAGATACGCAGTATTTT,CASTPQGGSTDTQYF
many,19,TRBD1,TRBV2,TRBJ1-5,TGTGCCAGCAGTGCGAACCGGGACAGGGGACTATCGGACTATCAGCCCCAGCATTTT,CASSANRDRGLSDYQPQHF
many,15,-,TRBV5-1,TRBJ2-3,TGCGCCAGCAGCTTGGGGGATCCTAGCACAGATACGCAGTATTTT,CASSLGDPSTDTQYF
many,16,-,TRBV27,TRBJ1-2,TGTGCCAGCAGTTTATCTGGCAGGTCCCCACCGGATGGCTACACCTTC,CASSLSGRSPPDGYTF
-,14,TRBD1,TRBV18,TRBJ2-5,TGTGCCAGCTCACCACCGACAGGGCAAGAGACCCAGTACTTC,CASSPPTGQETQYF